The clone carrying this TCR beta chain turned up a few times. No antigen is known for it. This CDR3 region has 16 residues. The germline V gene has CDR1 ENHRY and CDR2 SYGVKD. V lost 3 bases and J 2 bases, leaving 13 bases between the germline ends. The sample belongs to a study of cytomegalovirus exposure and HLA in healthy donors. Study results and limitations: Some TCR beta chains (roughly 160 of them) were listed as cytomegalovirus-associated. Upon later analysis, TCR association rates were observed to vary by HLA locus, being highest for DRB1 and lowest for HLA-C.

Primers: 60 Vbeta forward and 13 Jbeta reverse. Profiling relied on immunoSEQ multiplex PCR, and the TCRdb table lists in-frame clones only, not all of them. This sample has some 150,000 clones, with almost 80% found just once. Sequencing was performed on PBMCs. The clonotype comes from a woman aged 50 to 60 in good health and CMV-seronegative. The rearrangement joins TRBV10-3 to TRBJ1-4; D possibly corresponds to TRBD1 (6 bases). CDR3 sequence (DNA): TGTGCCATCAGTGATGGGGGCGCGTCGACTAATGAAAAACTGTTTTTT. It codes for CAISDGGASTNEKLFF.